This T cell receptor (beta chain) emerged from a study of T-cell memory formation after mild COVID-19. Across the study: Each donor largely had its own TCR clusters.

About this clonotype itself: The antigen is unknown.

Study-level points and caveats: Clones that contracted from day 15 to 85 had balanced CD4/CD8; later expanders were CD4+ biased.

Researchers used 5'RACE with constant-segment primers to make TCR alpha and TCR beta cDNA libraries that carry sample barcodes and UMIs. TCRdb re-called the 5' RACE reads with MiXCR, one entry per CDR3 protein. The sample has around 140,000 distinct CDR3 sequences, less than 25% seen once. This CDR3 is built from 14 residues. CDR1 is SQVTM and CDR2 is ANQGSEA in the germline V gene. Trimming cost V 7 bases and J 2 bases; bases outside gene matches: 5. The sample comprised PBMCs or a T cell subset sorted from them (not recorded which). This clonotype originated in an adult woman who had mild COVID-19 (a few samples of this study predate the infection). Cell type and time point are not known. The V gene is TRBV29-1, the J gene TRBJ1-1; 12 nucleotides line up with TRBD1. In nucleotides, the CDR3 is TGCAGCGCGGGGACAGGGGGCGACAACACTGAAGCTTTCTTT. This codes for CSAGTGGDNTEAFF.